This TCR beta chain originates from a study of CD8 T cells in ankylosing spondylitis. The study's findings and limits: What seemed typical of ankylosing spondylitis blood was a TCR beta motif built from roughly eight highly homologous variants. Disease-associated clones were reportedly significantly overrepresented in matched ankylosing spondylitis synovial fluid. Peripheral blood samples showed relatively rare disease-linked clones, and these clones were CD8+.

Germline V gene data show CDR1 as DFQATT and CDR2 as SNEGSKA (reference sequence). Trimming stripped 3 bases from V and 9 bases from J, with 14 bases between. The CDR3 is 13 residues long. Comments on this clonotype: Antigen: not known.

TCRdb reanalysed the 5' RACE reads using MiXCR and keeps one entry per CDR3 protein. The sample lists 200,000 to 300,000 distinct CDR3 sequences; roughly a quarter were seen once. The specimen sequenced was blood, either unsorted or a sorted T cell fraction (not recorded which). This receptor was taken from a male donor with ankylosing spondylitis or in good health (not recorded which). This chain connects TRBV20-1 to TRBJ2-2, with a weak D call TRBD2 (6 bases). The CDR3 DNA reads TGCAGTGCTAGGGGGGGAGCCTCGTGGGAGCTGTTTTTT. It codes for CSARGGASWELFF.